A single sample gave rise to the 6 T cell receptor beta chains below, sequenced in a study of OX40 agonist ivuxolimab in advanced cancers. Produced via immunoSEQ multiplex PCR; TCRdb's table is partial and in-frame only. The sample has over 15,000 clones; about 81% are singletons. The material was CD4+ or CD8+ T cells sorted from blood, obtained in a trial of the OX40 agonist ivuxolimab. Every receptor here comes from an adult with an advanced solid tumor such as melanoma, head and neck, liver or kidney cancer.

CDR3 coding DNA: TGTGCCAGTATGGGGAACCGGGACCCACGATACCCGTACGAGCAGTACTTC. It is translated as CASMGNRDPRYPYEQYF. The gene calls are TRBV19 and TRBJ2-7; the D call may be TRBD1 or TRBD2 (5 bases each). Deletions cut 7 bases from V and 4 bases from J, with 26 bases between. CDR1 LNHDA and CDR2 SQIVND come from the germline V gene (reference sequence). This CDR3 has 17 amino acids.

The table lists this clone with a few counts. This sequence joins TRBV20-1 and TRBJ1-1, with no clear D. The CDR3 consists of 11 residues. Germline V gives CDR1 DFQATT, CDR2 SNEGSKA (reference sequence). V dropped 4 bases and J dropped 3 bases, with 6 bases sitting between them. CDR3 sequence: CSATWDTEAFF. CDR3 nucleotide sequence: TGCAGTGCTACCTGGGACACTGAAGCTTTCTTT.

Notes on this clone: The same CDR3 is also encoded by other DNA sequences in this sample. CDR3 residues: CSARQGANTEAFF. The CDR3 bases are TGCAGCGCTCGACAGGGGGCGAACACTGAAGCTTTCTTT. The chain links TRBV29-1 to TRBJ1-1; TRBD1 aligns across 10 bases. The CDR3 has 13 amino acids. Germline CDR1 SQVTM, CDR2 ANQGSEA. V was clipped by 7 bases and J by 1 base; unmatched bases: 3. Together with reference TRBV29-1 and TRBJ1-1, the CDR3 gives the full variable domain: SAVISQKPSRDICQRGTSLTIQCQVDSQVTMMFWYRQQPGQSLTLIATANQGSEATYESGFVIDKFPISRPNLTFSTLTVSNMSPEDSSIYLCSARQGANTEAFFGQGTRLTVV.

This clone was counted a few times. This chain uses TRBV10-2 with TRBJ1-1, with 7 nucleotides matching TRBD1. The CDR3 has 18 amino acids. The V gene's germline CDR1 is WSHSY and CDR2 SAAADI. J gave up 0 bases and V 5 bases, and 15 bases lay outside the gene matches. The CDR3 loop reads CASSSLRDSDSMNTEAFF. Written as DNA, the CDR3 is TGCGCCAGCAGTTCCCTCCGGGACAGCGATTCAATGAACACTGAAGCTTTCTTT.

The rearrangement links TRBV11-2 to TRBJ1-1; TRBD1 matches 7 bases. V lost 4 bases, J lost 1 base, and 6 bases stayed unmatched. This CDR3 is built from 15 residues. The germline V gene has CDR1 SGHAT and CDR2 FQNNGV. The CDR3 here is CASSSRRDRNTEAFF. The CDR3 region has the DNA TGTGCCAGCAGCTCCAGACGGGACAGGAACACTGAAGCTTTCTTT.

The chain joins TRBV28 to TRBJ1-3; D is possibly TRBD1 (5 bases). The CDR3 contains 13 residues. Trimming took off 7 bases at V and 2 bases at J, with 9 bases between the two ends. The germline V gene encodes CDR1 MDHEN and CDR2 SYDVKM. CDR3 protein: CASKGSPGNTIYF. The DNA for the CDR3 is TGTGCCAGCAAGGGGTCCCCTGGAAACACCATATATTTT.